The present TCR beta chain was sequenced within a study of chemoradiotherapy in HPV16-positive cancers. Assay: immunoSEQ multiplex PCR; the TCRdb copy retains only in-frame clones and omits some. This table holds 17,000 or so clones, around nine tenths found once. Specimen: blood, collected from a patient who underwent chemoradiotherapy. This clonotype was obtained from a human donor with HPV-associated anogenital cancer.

The CDR3 coding sequence is TGTGCCACCAGCACAGGCCCCGACTGGCCCAGGGCCGGGGAGCTGTTTTTT. It yields the protein CATSTGPDWPRAGELFF. The gene calls are TRBV15 and TRBJ2-2; perhaps TRBD1 as D (5 bases). Germline V gene sequence: CDR1 LNHNV, CDR2 YYDKDF (reference sequence). The length of the CDR3 is 17 residues. V dropped 4 bases and J dropped 6 bases, with 21 bases sitting between them. Together with reference TRBV15 and TRBJ2-2, the CDR3 gives the full variable domain: DAMVIQNPRYQVTQFGKPVTLSCSQTLNHNVMYWYQQKSSQAPKLLFHYYDKDFNNEADTPDNFQSRRPNTSFCFLDIRSPGLGDTAMYLCATSTGPDWPRAGELFFGEGSRLTVL.